This is a list of T cell receptor beta chains from one sample in a study of blood T cell repertoires in COVID-19. Measured with immunoSEQ multiplex PCR; TCRdb has only the in-frame clones, and not every one. The data contain about 180,000 clones, approximately 90% of them seen just once; the ten biggest clones take up less than 2%. The material sequenced was peripheral blood. The receptors were gathered from a man between 18 and 35 years old who had recovered from COVID-19. The CDR3 runs from the conserved cysteine through the conserved F or W. The order of the fields is clone size, D gene, CDR3 length, V gene, J gene, CDR3 DNA, CDR3 protein. The D gene is left open where the match is weak. Clone size appears in some rows only: once, few, many, or a class for an expanded clone.

NA	NA	13	TRBV10-3	TRBJ1-1	TGTGCCATCAGTGAGGAGGTAGTTACTGAAGCTTTCTTT	CAISEEVVTEAFF
NA	TRBD2	15	TRBV30	TRBJ2-3	TGTGCCTGGAGTGTACTCCGGGAGGGTCCAGATACGCAGTATTTT	CAWSVLREGPDTQYF
NA	NA	16	TRBV19	TRBJ2-5	TGTGCCAGCCGGACAAGTGGAGGGGGCGCAGGGGAGACCCAGTACTTC	CASRTSGGGAGETQYF
NA	TRBD1	13	TRBV7-2	TRBJ1-2	TGTGCCAGCAGCTCGGACAGGGTGGGCGGCTACACCTTC	CASSSDRVGGYTF
NA	TRBD1	13	TRBV11-2	TRBJ2-1	TGTGCCAGCAGCAAGGACAGGGACAATGAGCAGTTCTTC	CASSKDRDNEQFF
NA	TRBD2	17	TRBV5-1	TRBJ2-7	TGCGCCAGCAGCTCCCCGACCCAAACTAGCGCACCCTACGAGCAGTACTTC	CASSSPTQTSAPYEQYF
NA	TRBD1	15	TRBV5-5	TRBJ2-3	TGTGCCAGCAGCAAGACAGGGGGGCGGGCGGATACGCAGTATTTT	CASSKTGGRADTQYF
once	NA	13	TRBV7-7	TRBJ2-7	TGTGCTAGCAGCCGCAACACAGGGTCCGAGCAGTACTTC	CASSRNTGSEQYF
once	TRBD1	17	TRBV27	TRBJ2-7	TGTGCCAGCAGTACTCTATCCCAGGGGGCGATCCCCTACGAGCAGTACTTC	CASSTLSQGAIPYEQYF
NA	TRBD1	14	TRBV6-5	TRBJ1-5	TGTGCCAGCAGCCCGACAGGGAGCAATCAGCCCCAGCATTTT	CASSPTGSNQPQHF
NA	NA	15	TRBV5-1	TRBJ1-2	TGCGCCAGCAGCTGGGGCGCAGGATCTAACTATGGCTACACCTTC	CASSWGAGSNYGYTF
NA	TRBD2	15	TRBV7-2	TRBJ2-2	TGTGCCAGCAGCTCTAGCGGGGAAAGGAACGGGGAGCTGTTTTTT	CASSSSGERNGELFF
NA	TRBD1	13	TRBV4-1	TRBJ1-1	TGCGCCAGCAGCGGGCACAGGGGGACTGAAGCTTTCTTT	CASSGHRGTEAFF
NA	TRBD2	15	TRBV2	TRBJ2-7	TGTGCCAGCGGGGGACTAGCGGGTCTCTCCTACGAGCAGTACTTC	CASGGLAGLSYEQYF
NA	NA	12	TRBV28	TRBJ1-2	TGTGCCAGCAGCCCCCAAAACTATGGCTACACCTTC	CASSPQNYGYTF
NA	TRBD1	12	TRBV6-1	TRBJ2-7	TGTGCCAGCAGTGAGGACAGGCGCGAGCAGTACTTC	CASSEDRREQYF
NA	TRBD1	12	TRBV3-1/TRBV3-2	TRBJ1-2	TGTGCCAGCAGTCTACAGGGGCTGGGCTACACCTTC	CASSLQGLGYTF
NA	NA	13	TRBV24-1	TRBJ2-1	TGTGCCACCAGTGGGGCAGGGTACAATGAGCAGTTCTTC	CATSGAGYNEQFF
NA	NA	16	TRBV7-2	TRBJ2-7	TGTGCCAGCACCCTAGGGGTCGGACGTAACTCCTACGAGCAGTACTTC	CASTLGVGRNSYEQYF
NA	NA	15	TRBV9	TRBJ2-1	TGTGCCAGCAGCGTATCGCGGGGCTCCTACAATGAGCAGTTCTTC	CASSVSRGSYNEQFF
NA	TRBD2	14	TRBV29-1	TRBJ2-5	TGCAGCGTCGTACCGGGACTAGTAGGAGAGACCCAGTACTTC	CSVVPGLVGETQYF
NA	TRBD2	16	TRBV27	TRBJ2-1	TGTGCCAGCAGTTTATCCGGGACTAGCCCGAACAATGAGCAGTTCTTC	CASSLSGTSPNNEQFF
NA	NA	13	TRBV19	TRBJ2-5	TGTGCCAGTAGTACAGGGTACCAAGAGACCCAGTACTTC	CASSTGYQETQYF
once	TRBD1	13	TRBV6-5	TRBJ2-1	TGTGCCAGCGGGGACAGCTCCTACAATGAGCAGTTCTTC	CASGDSSYNEQFF
NA	TRBD2	14	TRBV28	TRBJ2-7	TGTGCCAGCGCCAGTGCGGGAGTGGTCTACGAGCAGTACTTC	CASASAGVVYEQYF
NA	NA	16	TRBV27	TRBJ2-2	TGTGCCAGCAGTTTTGTCGCGGCAGCGACCACCGGGGAGCTGTTTTTT	CASSFVAAATTGELFF
NA	TRBD2	16	TRBV28	TRBJ2-7	TGTGCCAGCAGTTTAGCTATGACTAGCGGGAGGGTATCGCAGTACTTC	CASSLAMTSGRVSQYF
NA	NA	15	TRBV6-5	TRBJ1-3	TGTGCCAGCAGTTCCGGGGTCGGCTCTGGAAACACCATATATTTT	CASSSGVGSGNTIYF
NA	TRBD1	14	TRBV25-1	TRBJ1-2	TGTGCCAGCAGTGAATGGGGACAGTCTCCCGGCTACACCTTC	CASSEWGQSPGYTF
NA	NA	16	TRBV24-1	TRBJ2-1	TGTGCCACCAGTGACAGCGCGGCGAGCTCCTACAATGAGCAGTTCTTC	CATSDSAASSYNEQFF
NA	TRBD2	18	TRBV4-3	TRBJ2-1	TGCGCCAGCAGCCAAGATCTTCTAGCGGGCATCAGATACAATGAGCAGTTCTTC	CASSQDLLAGIRYNEQFF
NA	NA	14	TRBV30	TRBJ1-6	TGTGCCTGGAGTAACAGGGAAGTTACTTCACCCCTCCACTTT	CAWSNREVTSPLHF
NA	NA	16	TRBV6-2/TRBV6-3	TRBJ1-3	TGTGCCAGCAGTTACACCCGCCGCGTATCTGGAAACACCATATATTTT	CASSYTRRVSGNTIYF
NA	TRBD1	16	TRBV28	TRBJ1-1	TGTGCCACCTCGACAGGGGGTCTGCTGCGTGCAGGTTTGGCTTTCTTT	CATSTGGLLRAGLAFF
NA	TRBD2	16	TRBV6-5	TRBJ2-1	TGTGCCAGCAGTTACACAGTTGAGCGGGAGGTTGATGAGCAGTTCTTC	CASSYTVEREVDEQFF
few	NA	15	TRBV5-6	TRBJ1-2	TGTGCCAGCAGCCCGGGGGGTGGCGGAAACTATGGCTACACCTTC	CASSPGGGGNYGYTF
NA	NA	14	TRBV2	TRBJ1-2	TGTGCCAGCAGTCTTTGGGAGGGGCTCGAAGGCTACACCTTC	CASSLWEGLEGYTF
NA	NA	12	TRBV9	TRBJ2-7	TGTGCCAGCAGCCTATTTACGGGTGAGCAGTACTTC	CASSLFTGEQYF